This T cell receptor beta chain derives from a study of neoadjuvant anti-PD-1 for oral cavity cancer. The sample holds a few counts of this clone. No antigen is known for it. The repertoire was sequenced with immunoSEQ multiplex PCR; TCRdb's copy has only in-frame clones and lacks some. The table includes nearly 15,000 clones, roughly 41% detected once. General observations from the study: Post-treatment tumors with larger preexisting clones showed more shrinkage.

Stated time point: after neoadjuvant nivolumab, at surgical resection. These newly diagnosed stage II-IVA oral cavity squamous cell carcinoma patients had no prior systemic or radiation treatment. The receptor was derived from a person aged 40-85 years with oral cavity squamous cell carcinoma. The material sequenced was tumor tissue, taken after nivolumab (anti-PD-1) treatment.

The CDR3 spells CASSLNEQETQYF. The CDR3 region has the DNA TGTGCCAGCAGCTTAAATGAACAAGAGACCCAGTACTTC. The chain couples TRBV11-2 to TRBJ2-5; no clear D. The CDR3 contains 13 residues. Germline CDR1 is SGHAT and CDR2 is FQNNGV. Deletions cut 2 bases from V and 2 bases from J, with 6 bases between.